This TCR beta chain comes out of a study of identical twins. For this clonotype: Its specificity is not known.

Via MiXCR, TCRdb re-called the 5' RACE reads, giving one row per CDR3 protein. Here the sample spans 700,000 or so distinct CDR3 sequences, approximately 22% being singletons. V was clipped by 8 bases and J by 0 bases, with 13 bases between them. CDR1 KGHDR and CDR2 SFDVKD come from the germline V gene. The CDR3 loop spans 14 amino acids. Study results and limitations: Memory repertoires lacked the insertion deficit that abundant cord blood beta clonotypes showed.

This sample also belongs to another study, concerning T cells expressing NK-cell markers. That paper adds: It was sorted CD3+CD56+NKG2C+, CD3+CD56+NKG2C- and CD3+CD56-NKG2C+ T cells that supplied the TCR beta repertoires.

The sequence was collected from a young woman in good health. Sequencing input: PBMCs. The genes are TRBV24-1 and TRBJ2-7; D is unresolved. The CDR3: CATTTEVHSYEQYF. As DNA, the CDR3 is TGTGCCACCACTACGGAAGTCCACTCCTACGAGCAGTACTTC.